Presented here are 28 T cell receptor beta chains from one specimen sequenced in a study of identifying expanded T cells in peripheral blood (dated by TCRdb to between 2018 and 2021). The library was generated by the immunoSEQ multiplex PCR assay. In its TCRdb copy, this immuneACCESS table keeps in-frame sequences only and misses some clones. Where compared with another copy, unresolved V genes explain less than half of these, and the others have no known cause. The sample table records 97,000 or so clones; approximately 88% of these occur just once. 13% to 15% of the sample lies in the top ten. The sequenced sample was blood. The receptor set was obtained from a person between 18 and 70 years old in good health.

This sequence joins TRBV5-1 and TRBJ2-1; D may be TRBD1 (5 bases). V was cut by 4 bases and J by 9 bases, with 26 bases left in between. CDR1 SGHRS and CDR2 YFSETQ come from the germline V gene. The CDR3 totals 17 residues. The CDR3 DNA reads TGCGCCAGCAGCCCTGGGGCTTTCACGGGTGGAATAGGTGAGCAGTTCTTC. It encodes CASSPGAFTGGIGEQFF.

The V call is TRBV27, the J call TRBJ2-7; a weak D match, TRBD1 (5 bases). Looked up from germline, CDR1 is MNHEY and CDR2 is SMNVEV (reference sequence). V gave up 6 bases and J gave up 2 bases, with 11 bases separating them. This CDR3 has 13 residues. The CDR3 DNA sequence: TGTGCCAGCAGCGCTAGACAGACCTACGAGCAGTACTTC. It codes for CASSARQTYEQYF.

V gene TRBV7-2 combines with J gene TRBJ1-4; D is unclear. CDR1 and CDR2 (germline): SGHTA, FQGNSA. This CDR3 has 14 amino acids. V lost 2 bases to trimming and J lost 4 bases, with 8 bases between them. CDR3 DNA: TGTGCCAGCAGCTTACAGGCCGTTAATGAAAAACTGTTTTTT. This gives the protein CASSLQAVNEKLFF.

The genes are TRBV19 and TRBJ2-5; no clear D. V gave up 4 bases and J gave up 2 bases, with 8 bases separating them. Germline values: CDR1 LNHDA, CDR2 SQIVND (reference sequence). The CDR3 totals 13 residues. As DNA, the CDR3 is TGTGCCAGTAGTAAGCGCGCACAAGAGACCCAGTACTTC. Residues: CASSKRAQETQYF.

J is TRBJ2-3 and V is TRBV5-4, with 7 bases fitting TRBD2. This CDR3 has 15 amino acids. The J segment lost 4 bases and the V segment lost 0 bases, leaving 5 bases of the junction unmatched. Germline loops: CDR1 SGHNT, CDR2 YYREEE (reference sequence). The CDR3 is CASSLDAGEPDTQYF. The CDR3 nucleotides read TGTGCCAGCAGCTTGGATGCGGGGGAGCCAGATACGCAGTATTTT.

The chain uses TRBV7-9 and TRBJ2-7; D unresolved. V lost 3 bases and J lost 3, with 6 bases in between. This CDR3 is 12 amino acids long. Per the germline V gene, CDR1 is SEHNR and CDR2 is FQNEAQ (reference sequence). The CDR3 DNA reads as TGTGCCAGCAGCTTGGACCTCTACGAGCAGTACTTC. Its protein is CASSLDLYEQYF. The complete variable domain, with remaining parts taken from reference TRBV7-9 and TRBJ2-7, reads DTGVSQNPRHKITKRGQNVTFRCDPISEHNRLYWYRQTLGQGPEFLTYFQNEAQLEKSRLLSDRFSAERPKGSFSTLEIQRTEQGDSAMYLCASSLDLYEQYFGPGTRLTVT.

CDR3 coding DNA: TGTGCCAGCTCCCGACTAGCGAGGGCGACAGATACGCAGTATTTT. Translating gives CASSRLARATDTQYF. The chain uses TRBV18 and TRBJ2-3, with 8 bases matching TRBD2. V trimming: 6 bases; J trimming: 3 bases; junction bases outside the gene matches: 8. This CDR3 has 15 residues. The germline V gene has CDR1 KGHSH and CDR2 LQKENI.

The chain has TRBV5-1 and TRBJ1-1; TRBD1 is a possible D gene (5 bases). Trimming took 2 bases from V and 4 from J, leaving 15 bases between them. From germline, CDR1 is SGHRS and CDR2 YFSETQ. CDR3 length: 15 residues. Here the CDR3 DNA reads TGCGCCAGCAGCTTCCAGGGCTTGGGGCCCACTGAAGCTTTCTTT. Its protein product is CASSFQGLGPTEAFF.

This chain connects TRBV7-3 to TRBJ2-1, with unresolved D. The CDR3 runs 13 residues. Trimming cost V 4 bases and J 6 bases, with 10 bases left between them. Per germline, CDR1 SGHTA and CDR2 FQGTGA. The CDR3 DNA follows: TGTGCCAGCAGCTCCGAGTTATCCAATGAGCAGTTCTTC. Protein: CASSSELSNEQFF.

The chain combines TRBV2 with TRBJ2-5; perhaps D is TRBD1 or TRBD2 (6 bases each). This CDR3 comprises 13 residues. V was clipped by 11 bases and J by 5 bases, with 18 bases between them. Germline assignment: CDR1 SNHLY and CDR2 FYNNEI. This CDR3 is CASGAARGETQYF. The CDR3 DNA is TGTGCCTCGGGAGCGGCTAGGGGGGAGACCCAGTACTTC.

This chain joins TRBV28 and TRBJ2-7, with D uncertain. The V and J ends lost 7 bases and 1 base respectively, with 11 bases between them. Germline V gene lookup returns CDR1 MDHEN and CDR2 SYDVKM. CDR3 length: 13 amino acids. As DNA, the CDR3 is TGTGCCAGCACAGTGAGAGCATCCTACGAGCAGTACTTC. It encodes CASTVRASYEQYF. Based on the CDR3 plus reference TRBV28 and TRBJ2-7, the full variable domain is DVKVTQSSRYLVKRTGEKVFLECVQDMDHENMFWYRQDPGLGLRLIYFSYDVKMKEKGDIPEGYSVSREKKERFSLILESASTNQTSMYLCASTVRASYEQYFGPGTRLTVT.

The chain recombines TRBV5-6 with TRBJ2-1; no definite D call. This CDR3 is 12 amino acids long. Germline V gene sequence: CDR1 SGHDT, CDR2 YYEEEE. V lost 3 bases and J lost 5, with 6 bases in between. CDR3 region: CASSSVHNEQFF. The CDR3 DNA reads as TGTGCCAGCAGCTCCGTCCACAATGAGCAGTTCTTC.

This chain uses TRBV7-9 with TRBJ2-1, with TRBD2 as a possible D gene (6 bases). V was trimmed by 5 bases and J by 3 bases, leaving 8 bases between them. There are 13 residues in the CDR3. Germline V gene lookup returns CDR1 SEHNR and CDR2 FQNEAQ (reference sequence). CDR3 in DNA: TGTGCCAGCAGCGGGACTCTCTACAATGAGCAGTTCTTC. Amino acids: CASSGTLYNEQFF.

The rearrangement links TRBV27 to TRBJ2-7; 10 bases fit TRBD2. The length of the CDR3 is 15 residues. V shed 5 bases and J 1 base; nucleotides not matched to a gene: 5. Germline assignment: CDR1 MNHEY and CDR2 SMNVEV (reference sequence). CDR3 bases: TGTGCCAGCAGTCGGGGGACTAGCGCTTCCTACGAGCAGTACTTC. Its translation is CASSRGTSASYEQYF.

The rearrangement joins TRBV18 to TRBJ2-5; D is unclear. The germline V and J ends were trimmed by 0 bases and 5 bases, with 13 bases remaining between them. In germline, CDR1 is KGHSH, CDR2 LQKENI. The length of the CDR3 is 15 residues. CDR3 in amino acids: CASSPPQPRWETQYF. The CDR3 nucleotides read TGTGCCAGCTCACCACCGCAACCCCGTTGGGAGACCCAGTACTTC. Full variable domain (remainder filled in from reference TRBV18 and TRBJ2-5): NAGVMQNPRHLVRRRGQEARLRCSPMKGHSHVYWYRQLPEEGLKFMVYLQKENIIDESGMPKERFSAEFPKEGPSILRIQQVVRGDSAAYFCASSPPQPRWETQYFGPGTRLLVL.

This sequence joins TRBV28 and TRBJ1-2; TRBD1 agrees at 10 bases. J was trimmed by 8 bases and V by 7 bases; bases with no gene match: 10. The CDR3 extends over 14 amino acids. Germline values: CDR1 MDHEN, CDR2 SYDVKM. CDR3 nucleotide sequence: TGTGCCAGCACTTCTGACAGGGGGCTTTACGGCTACACCTTC. It encodes CASTSDRGLYGYTF.

This clone was detected once. J is TRBJ2-7 and V is TRBV14, with a possible D match to TRBD2 (5 bases). V was clipped by 5 bases and J by 6 bases, with 14 bases between them. Germline V gives CDR1 SGHDN, CDR2 FVKESK. The CDR3 extends over 13 amino acids. The CDR3 region has the DNA TGTGCCAGCAGCGCCACGAGAGGAGGCGAGCAGTACTTC. This sequence encodes CASSATRGGEQYF.

The genes are TRBV11-2 and TRBJ2-7; D is unresolved. Germline lookup yields CDR1 SGHAT and CDR2 FQNNGV. The CDR3 sequence is 14 residues long. Trimming took off 1 base at V and 2 bases at J, with 9 bases between the two ends. DNA of the CDR3: TGTGCCAGCAGCTTAGGCAGCCCGACCTACGAGCAGTACTTC. It specifies CASSLGSPTYEQYF.

CDR3: CASSLVGGGDTQYF. The CDR3 DNA reads as TGTGCCAGCAGCTTAGTAGGGGGTGGAGATACGCAGTATTTT. The chain uses TRBV7-8 and TRBJ2-3; weak D call: TRBD1 (6 bases). Per the germline V gene, CDR1 is SGHVS and CDR2 is FQNEAQ. The CDR3 contains 14 residues. V lost 1 base to trimming and J lost 5 bases, with 10 bases between them.

V and J are TRBV5-1 and TRBJ2-5, with unresolved D. CDR1 SGHRS and CDR2 YFSETQ come from the germline V gene. V gave up 0 bases and J gave up 6 bases, with 9 bases separating them. The CDR3 consists of 13 residues. The CDR3 here is CASSLDPKKTQYF. CDR3 coding DNA: TGCGCCAGCAGCTTGGATCCCAAGAAGACCCAGTACTTC.

This rearrangement joins TRBV7-2 to TRBJ1-3, with D perhaps matching TRBD1 (6 bases). Per germline, CDR1 SGHTA and CDR2 FQGNSA. Trimming cost V 0 bases and J 0 bases, with 9 bases left between them. This CDR3 spans 16 amino acids. Here the CDR3 reads CASSLAGGNSGNTIYF. As DNA, the CDR3 is TGTGCCAGCAGCTTAGCGGGGGGCAACTCTGGAAACACCATATATTTT.

The rearrangement uses TRBV6-1 and TRBJ1-2; D is possibly TRBD1 (5 bases). V dropped 6 bases and J dropped 4 bases, with 18 bases sitting between them. Per germline, CDR1 MNHNS and CDR2 SASEGT. The CDR3 contains 15 residues. CDR3 in DNA: TGTGCCAGCAGGGCAGGGTTGGGGAGTTTCTATGGCTACACCTTC. Protein product: CASRAGLGSFYGYTF.

The rearrangement uses TRBV5-1 and TRBJ2-1, with TRBD2 identical over 7 bases. Trimming removed 0 bases from V and 4 bases from J; junction bases left unmatched: 7. The CDR3 consists of 16 residues. CDR1 SGHRS and CDR2 YFSETQ come from the germline V gene. CDR3 sequence: CASSLGGTTPYNEQFF. The CDR3 DNA follows: TGCGCCAGCAGCTTGGGAGGGACTACCCCTTACAATGAGCAGTTCTTC.

The chain recombines TRBV10-3 with TRBJ2-3, with D maybe TRBD2 (7 bases). The CDR3 runs to 15 residues. V shed 10 bases and J shed 2 bases, with 19 bases lying between them. Germline lookup yields CDR1 ENHRY and CDR2 SYGVKD. The CDR3 region is CATRGEGGPTDTQYF. CDR3 coding DNA: TGTGCCACAAGGGGGGAGGGGGGACCCACAGATACGCAGTATTTT.

J is TRBJ2-2 and V is TRBV2; TRBD2 matches at 8 bases. CDR3 length: 17 amino acids. V gave up 7 bases and J gave up 0 bases; unmatched junction bases: 10. In germline, CDR1 is SNHLY, CDR2 FYNNEI. CDR3 sequence: CASKGSGAFANTGELFF. The CDR3 DNA is TGTGCCAGCAAAGGTAGCGGGGCCTTCGCGAACACCGGGGAGCTGTTTTTT.

This clone was detected once. V gene TRBV19 combines with J gene TRBJ2-7; TRBD1 matches 8 bases. Germline V gene lookup returns CDR1 LNHDA and CDR2 SQIVND (reference sequence). The trim removed 6 bases at V and 5 bases at J, leaving 9 bases unmatched. The CDR3 runs to 14 residues. DNA of the CDR3: TGTGCCAGTAGGAACCAGGACAGGGCCGACGAGCAGTACTTC. Translated, it gives CASRNQDRADEQYF.

The V and J genes are TRBV5-1 and TRBJ2-1; possible D gene TRBD1, 5 bases. This CDR3 spans 16 amino acids. Germline V CDR1 and CDR2: SGHRS, YFSETQ. Trimming shortened V by 1 base and J by 7 bases, and 18 bases separated the two germline ends. Here the CDR3 reads CASSLRAGMALNEQFF. The CDR3 region has the DNA TGCGCCAGCAGCTTGCGGGCAGGGATGGCTCTTAATGAGCAGTTCTTC.

This clone was counted between two and nine times. The V and J genes are TRBV4-1 and TRBJ2-3, with unresolved D. The CDR3 covers 14 residues. The V end lost 3 bases, the J end lost 5 bases, and 12 bases lay between the germline ends. Looked up from germline, CDR1 is MGHRA and CDR2 is YSYEKL. CDR3 bases: TGCGCCAGCAGCCAGGTACAGAGAAGAGATACGCAGTATTTT. This gives the protein CASSQVQRRDTQYF.